The next 8 T cell receptor beta chains were all read from a single sample in a study of vaccination and CD4 T cells after COVID-19. What these receptors recognize is not known. Oncomine TCR Beta short-read sequencing was applied to DNA from cultured CD4+ T cells. TCRdb redid the calling of the PCR reads with MiXCR, one entry per CDR3 protein. Among some 10,000 distinct CDR3 sequences listed, 35% to 50% were seen once. Treatment: approximately nine-day PBMC culture with coronavirus spike peptide pools or control peptides (ViraFEST assay). The sequenced sample consisted of CD4+ T cells from blood, cultured in vitro. The receptors were gathered from a human donor who had recovered from COVID-19.

CDR3 in DNA: TGTGCCAGCATCCGCTCACTAGCGGACAATGAGCAGTTCTTC. Protein product: CASIRSLADNEQFF. The chain carries TRBV7-9 and TRBJ2-1; 8 bases fit TRBD2. The CDR3 extends over 14 amino acids. Trimming at V came to 7 bases and at J to 5 bases, leaving 7 bases not matched to a gene. CDR1 is SEHNR and CDR2 is FQNEAQ in the germline V gene (reference sequence). Full variable domain (rest looked up from reference TRBV7-9 and TRBJ2-1): DTGVSQNPRHKITKRGQNVTFRCDPISEHNRLYWYRQTLGQGPEFLTYFQNEAQLEKSRLLSDRFSAERPKGSFSTLEIQRTEQGDSAMYLCASIRSLADNEQFFGPGTRLTVL.

This rearrangement joins TRBV5-1 to TRBJ1-1; 10 bases are a match to TRBD1. CDR3 length: 15 residues. V lost 4 bases, J lost 1 base, and 4 bases stayed unmatched. Germline assignment: CDR1 SGHRS and CDR2 YFSETQ. The CDR3 reads CASSPRDRGNTEAFF. CDR3 DNA: TGCGCCAGCAGCCCCCGGGACAGGGGGAACACTGAAGCTTTCTTT.

This clonotype has a handful of counts. The genes are TRBV30 and TRBJ1-3, with D uncertain. The CDR3 covers 14 residues. Germline V gene lookup returns CDR1 GTSNPN and CDR2 SVGIG (reference sequence). V was trimmed by 1 base and J by 4 bases, leaving 11 bases between them. DNA for the CDR3: TGTGCCTGGAGTGACCCTAGGAGGGGAAACACCATATATTTT. This gives the protein CAWSDPRRGNTIYF. Complete variable domain (other parts from reference TRBV30 and TRBJ1-3): SQTIHQWPATLVQPVGSPLSLECTVEGTSNPNLYWYRQAAGRGLQLLFYSVGIGQISSEVPQNLSASRPQDRQFILSSKKLLLSDSGFYLCAWSDPRRGNTIYFGEGSWLTVV.

The chain uses TRBV2 and TRBJ1-1, with TRBD1 identical over 8 bases. The CDR3 has 17 residues. Trimming cost V 7 bases and J 3 bases; bases outside gene matches: 16. CDR1 is SNHLY, CDR2 FYNNEI, per germline. CDR3 coding DNA: TGTGCCAGCATCTTAGGGGGGACAGGCGGGGTGGACACTGAAGCTTTCTTT. It codes for CASILGGTGGVDTEAFF.

The J gene is TRBJ1-5, the V gene TRBV30, with a weak D call TRBD1 (5 bases). The CDR3 runs to 14 residues. V lost 0 bases to trimming and J lost 5 bases, with 11 bases between them. In germline, CDR1 is GTSNPN, CDR2 SVGIG (reference sequence). The CDR3 reads CAWSVTQGYQPQHF. In nucleotides, the CDR3 is TGTGCCTGGAGTGTAACCCAGGGCTATCAGCCCCAGCATTTT. The complete variable domain, with remaining parts taken from reference TRBV30 and TRBJ1-5, reads SQTIHQWPATLVQPVGSPLSLECTVEGTSNPNLYWYRQAAGRGLQLLFYSVGIGQISSEVPQNLSASRPQDRQFILSSKKLLLSDSGFYLCAWSVTQGYQPQHFGDGTRLSIL.

The V and J genes are TRBV20-1 and TRBJ2-3; D is uncertain. Trimming cost V 6 bases and J 5 bases, with 15 bases left between them. The CDR3 contains 13 residues. Germline V gene sequence: CDR1 DFQATT, CDR2 SNEGSKA (reference sequence). CDR3 residues: CSAPGPARDTQYF. The CDR3 region has the DNA TGCAGTGCGCCGGGTCCGGCGAGAGATACGCAGTATTTT.

This clonotype has a handful of counts. The chain recombines TRBV6-1 with TRBJ1-2; maybe TRBD1 (5 bases). Trimming removed 6 bases at V and 8 bases at J, with 16 bases between. Per the germline V gene, CDR1 is MNHNS and CDR2 is SASEGT. This CDR3 contains 13 residues. CDR3 nucleotide sequence: TGTGCCAGCAGGGGGGGTCCAGGGCAAGGCTACACCTTC. This gives the protein CASRGGPGQGYTF.

The CDR3, as DNA: TGCGCCAGCAGCGTTGGAGGGGGCCATACCTACGAGCAGTACTTC. It is translated as CASSVGGGHTYEQYF. The rearrangement links TRBV5-1 to TRBJ2-7, with a weak D call TRBD1 (7 bases). This CDR3 is 15 amino acids long. Trimming took 4 bases from V and 2 from J, leaving 16 bases between them. Germline assignment: CDR1 SGHRS and CDR2 YFSETQ.